This entry describes one T cell receptor beta chain. In the original workflow: Quantification of nucleated cells was approximated via reference gene primer amplification. Produced via immunoSEQ multiplex PCR; TCRdb's table is partial and in-frame only. D and trimming were read from the DNA, whereas the V and J calls and clone size are those reported in that table. The profile covers 300,000 to 350,000 clones, with around 87% appearing a single time and more than 5% taken by the ten largest. The CDR3 contains 13 residues. The germline gives CDR1 SGHVS, CDR2 FNYEAQ. Trimming removed 2 bases from V and 6 bases from J, with 8 bases in between. This entry is derived from a study of blood T cell repertoires in COVID-19. In the study overall: Samples came from the United States, Italy and Spain, spanning acute and convalescent COVID-19.

Sequenced sample: peripheral blood. The chain has TRBV7-6 and TRBJ1-5; D uncertain. The clonotype comes from a woman aged 50 to 60 with COVID-19, enrolled during active disease. CDR3 DNA sequence: TGTGCCAGCAGCTTAAGCTTTCGTCAGCCCCAGCATTTT. Translated, it gives CASSLSFRQPQHF.